Reported below is one T cell receptor beta chain. Its target is unknown. The CDR3 consists of 12 residues. Per germline, CDR1 DFQATT and CDR2 SNEGSKA (reference sequence). Scientists recovered RNA and DNA together from approximately 20-30 mg of unsorted bulk tissue. Primary liver carcinoma, confirmed by histopathology, was surgically resected. The data stem from a study of tumor-infiltrating lymphocytes in primary liver carcinoma. Turning to the study itself: The patient population consisted of men and women between 30 and 69 years of age. Study findings and constraints: Tumor region pairs outstripped tumor-adjacent and tumor-blood pairs in overlap.

Total RNA amounting to 500 ng was the source from which TCR beta cDNA was made with a constant-region primer. Employing slightly modified ARM-PCR, three nested multiplex PCR rounds were run, and these gave rise to the TCR beta libraries. Both of the initial two PCR rounds ran for around 10 cycles and employed TRBV1-TRBV30 forward primers alongside a C-beta reverse primer. Each CDR3 protein gets one entry after TCRdb re-called the multiplex PCR reads with MiXCR. The data hold tens of thousands of distinct CDR3 sequences, with 65% to 80% observed a single time. Sequenced: liver tumor tissue from sampling region 5. As to subset: tumor region T5, tumor centre. The TCR comes from a man aged 35 to 55 with primary liver carcinoma and hepatitis B virus infection. This sequence joins TRBV20-1 and TRBJ2-2; D is possibly TRBD2 (7 bases). The CDR3 is CSPTRGGGELFF. The CDR3 nucleotides are TGCAGCCCAACGAGGGGGGGCGGGGAGCTGTTTTTT.